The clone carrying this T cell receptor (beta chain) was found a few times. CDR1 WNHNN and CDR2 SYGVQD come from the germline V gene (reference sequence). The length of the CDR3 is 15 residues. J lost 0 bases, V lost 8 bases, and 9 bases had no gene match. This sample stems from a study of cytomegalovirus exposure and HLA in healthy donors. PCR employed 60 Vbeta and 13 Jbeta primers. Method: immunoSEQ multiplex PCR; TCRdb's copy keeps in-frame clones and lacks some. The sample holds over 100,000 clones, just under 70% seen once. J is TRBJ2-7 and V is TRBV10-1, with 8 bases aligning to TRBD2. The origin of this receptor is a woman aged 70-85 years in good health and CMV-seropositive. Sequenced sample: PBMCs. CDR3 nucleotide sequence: TGCGCCAGCCCTATCGGGGGGGCCTTCTCCTACGAGCAGTACTTC. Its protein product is CASPIGGAFSYEQYF.